This T cell receptor (beta chain) stems from a study of T cells after yellow fever vaccination. A universal primer site and UMIs were added as TCR cDNA was made by 5'RACE template switching. Via MiXCR, TCRdb re-called the 5' RACE reads, giving one row per CDR3 protein. Seen here are 200,000 to 250,000 distinct CDR3 sequences, 3% to 3.5% observed once, and the top ten hold around 3.3%. Only a few counts were recorded for this clonotype. The target antigen is unknown. CDR3 length equals 17 residues. The germline gives CDR1 LGHNA, CDR2 YNFKEQ. The trim removed 1 base at V and 2 bases at J, leaving 10 bases unmatched. Study findings and constraints: CD4 and CD8 compartments shared a small share of clonotypes, likely from convergent recombination.

Sequencing used CD4+ T cells sorted from PBMCs, obtained 10 days after the yellow fever booster vaccination. The chain couples TRBV4-2 to TRBJ1-2, with TRBD1 matching 7 bases. The origin of this receptor is a young man who received the YFV17D yellow fever vaccine. The CDR3 sequence: CASSQAGPGQTNYGYTF. The CDR3 DNA follows: TGTGCCAGCAGCCAAGCTGGTCCGGGACAGACCAACTATGGCTACACCTTC.